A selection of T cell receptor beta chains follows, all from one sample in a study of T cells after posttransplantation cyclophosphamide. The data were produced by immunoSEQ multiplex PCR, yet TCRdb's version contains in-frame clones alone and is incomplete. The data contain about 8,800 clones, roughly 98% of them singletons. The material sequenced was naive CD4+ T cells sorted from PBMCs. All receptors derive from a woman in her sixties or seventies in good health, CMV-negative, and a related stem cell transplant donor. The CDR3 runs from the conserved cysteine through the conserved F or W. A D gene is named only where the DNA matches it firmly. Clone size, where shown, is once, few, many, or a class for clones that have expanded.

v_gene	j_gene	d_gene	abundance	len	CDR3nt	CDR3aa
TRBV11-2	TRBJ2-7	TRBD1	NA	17	TGTGCCAGCAGCTTAGGTGACAGGGGGCGCCGGGGCTACGAGCAGTACTTC	CASSLGDRGRRGYEQYF
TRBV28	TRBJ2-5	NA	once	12	TGTGCCAGCAGCACTACCCCGGAGACCCAGTACTTC	CASSTTPETQYF
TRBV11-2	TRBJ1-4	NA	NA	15	TGTGCCAGCAGCTTTAGAACAGGGCGTAATGAAAAACTGTTTTTT	CASSFRTGRNEKLFF
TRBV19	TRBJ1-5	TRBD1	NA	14	TGTGCCAGTAGTATGGACAGGGGCCTTCAGCCCCAGCATTTT	CASSMDRGLQPQHF
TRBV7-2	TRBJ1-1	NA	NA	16	TGTGCCAGCAGCCTCAACCCCCCCGGCGGGAACACTGAAGCTTTCTTT	CASSLNPPGGNTEAFF
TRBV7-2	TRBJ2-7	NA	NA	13	TGTGCCAGCAGCTTAAAACAGGCCTACGAGCAGTACTTC	CASSLKQAYEQYF
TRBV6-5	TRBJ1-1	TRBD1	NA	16	TGTGCCAGCAGTTCGAGAAACAGGGGGGGAAACACTGAAGCTTTCTTT	CASSSRNRGGNTEAFF
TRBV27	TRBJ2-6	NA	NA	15	TGTGCCAGCTCCTCCCCGAGCTCTGGGGCCAACGTCCTGACTTTC	CASSSPSSGANVLTF
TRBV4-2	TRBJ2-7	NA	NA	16	TGTGCCAGCAGCCAGGACCCCGGGAGCCAAACCTACGAGCAGTACTTC	CASSQDPGSQTYEQYF
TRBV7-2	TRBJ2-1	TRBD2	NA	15	TGTGCCAGCAGCTTAGGCGCTAGCGGTAACAATGAGCAGTTCTTC	CASSLGASGNNEQFF
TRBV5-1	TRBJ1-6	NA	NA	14	TGCGCCAGCAGCTTGGGACAGCTAAATTCCCCCCTCCACTTT	CASSLGQLNSPLHF
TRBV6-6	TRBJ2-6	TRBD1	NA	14	TGTGCCGCTGGGGGACAGTCTGGGGCCAACGTCCTGACTTTC	CAAGGQSGANVLTF
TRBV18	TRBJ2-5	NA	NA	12	TGTGCCAGCTCACCTAACCAAGAGACCCAGTACTTC	CASSPNQETQYF
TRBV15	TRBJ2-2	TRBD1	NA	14	TGTGCCACCAGCACAGGACAGGCCACCGGGGAGCTGTTTTTT	CATSTGQATGELFF
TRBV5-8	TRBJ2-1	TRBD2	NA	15	TGTGCCAGCAGCTTGTCGGCGGGAGGGCCGGATGAGCAGTTCTTC	CASSLSAGGPDEQFF
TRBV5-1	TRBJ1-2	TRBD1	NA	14	TGCGCCAGCAGCACCCTGACAGGGGGCTATGGCTACACCTTC	CASSTLTGGYGYTF
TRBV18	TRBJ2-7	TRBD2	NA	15	TGTGCCAGCTCACCCGGACTAGCGGGAGGGGACGAGCAGTACTTC	CASSPGLAGGDEQYF
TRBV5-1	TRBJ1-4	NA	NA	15	TGCGCCAGCAGCCGAACGACAGCAACTAATGAAAAACTGTTTTTT	CASSRTTATNEKLFF
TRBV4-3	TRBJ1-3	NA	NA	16	TGCGCCAGCAGCCAGGCTAGATCGGTATCTGGAAACACCATATATTTT	CASSQARSVSGNTIYF
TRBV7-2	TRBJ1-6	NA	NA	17	TGTGCCAGCAGCAGGGGCCCGGCAAGCTCCTATAATTCACCCCTCCACTTT	CASSRGPASSYNSPLHF
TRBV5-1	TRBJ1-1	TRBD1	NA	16	TGCGCCAGCAGCCCGGGGACAGGGATAGTATGGACTGAAGCTTTCTTT	CASSPGTGIVWTEAFF
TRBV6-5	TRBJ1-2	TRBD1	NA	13	TGTGCCAGCAGCGAGAGAGGGGGCGAGGGCTACACCTTC	CASSERGGEGYTF
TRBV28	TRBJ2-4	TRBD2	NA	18	TGTGCCAGCAGGGAGGTGGGACTAGCGGGAGAGCGGGGTAACATTCAGTACTTC	CASREVGLAGERGNIQYF
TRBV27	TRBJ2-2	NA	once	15	TGTGCCAGCAGCGCCCACGGGGCGAACACCGGGGAGCTGTTTTTT	CASSAHGANTGELFF
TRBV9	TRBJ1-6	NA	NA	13	TGTGCCAGCAGCGTATGGGAGAATTCACCCCTCCACTTT	CASSVWENSPLHF
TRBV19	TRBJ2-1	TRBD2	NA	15	TGTGCCAGTAGTAGGACTAGCGCATTGGACAATGAGCAGTTCTTC	CASSRTSALDNEQFF
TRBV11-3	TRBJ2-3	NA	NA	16	TGTGCCAGCAGCTTAGGTCTGAAGGGGGACACAGATACGCAGTATTTT	CASSLGLKGDTDTQYF
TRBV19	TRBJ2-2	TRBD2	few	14	TGTGCCCCAAGCGGCTGGGGGGGCACCGGGGAGCTGTTTTTT	CAPSGWGGTGELFF
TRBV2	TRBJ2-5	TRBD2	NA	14	TGTGCCCGAAGGGAAGCGGGAGGAGGAGAGACCCAGTACTTC	CARREAGGGETQYF
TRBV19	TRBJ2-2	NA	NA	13	TGTGCCAGTACCGCCTCAACTATCGGGGAGCTGTTTTTT	CASTASTIGELFF
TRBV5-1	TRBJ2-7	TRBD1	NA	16	TGCGCCAGCAGCGAAGAACCGGGACAGGGGTTCTACGAGCAGTACTTC	CASSEEPGQGFYEQYF
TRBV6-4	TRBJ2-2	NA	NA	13	TGTGCCAGCAGTGCCTTCGGGGTCGGGGAGCTGTTTTTT	CASSAFGVGELFF
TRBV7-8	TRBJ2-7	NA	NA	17	TGTGCCAGCAGCTTAGATGGGGTTCTGGTCCTAGCTTACGAGCAGTACTTC	CASSLDGVLVLAYEQYF
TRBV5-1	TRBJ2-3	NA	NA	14	TGCGCCAGCAGCTTTGGAGCCCACACAGATACGCAGTATTTT	CASSFGAHTDTQYF
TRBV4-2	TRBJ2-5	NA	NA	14	TGTGCCAGCAGCCAAGTGGGGCGGCAAGAGACCCAGTACTTC	CASSQVGRQETQYF
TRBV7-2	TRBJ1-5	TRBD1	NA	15	TGTGCCAGCAGCCGACAGGGAGGAAGGGATCAGCCCCAGCATTTT	CASSRQGGRDQPQHF
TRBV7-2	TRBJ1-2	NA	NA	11	TGTGCCAGCAGCTTACGGGGGGGCTACACCTTC	CASSLRGGYTF
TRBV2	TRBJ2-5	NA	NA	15	TGTGCCAGCAGTGAAGCTAGGACAGCCCAAGAGACCCAGTACTTC	CASSEARTAQETQYF
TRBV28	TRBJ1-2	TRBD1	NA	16	TGTGCCAGCAGTTTAGGGACAGGGCCTACAAACTATGGCCACACCTTC	CASSLGTGPTNYGHTF
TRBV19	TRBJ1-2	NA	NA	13	TGTGCCAGTACCCAGACAGCTAACTATGGCTACACCTTC	CASTQTANYGYTF
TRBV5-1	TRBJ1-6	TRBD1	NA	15	TGCGCCAGCAGCTCGCTACAGGGGGCCAATTCACCCCTCCACTTT	CASSSLQGANSPLHF
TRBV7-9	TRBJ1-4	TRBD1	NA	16	TGTGCCAGCAGCTTAGCGCAGGGGGCTAGGAATGAAAAACTGTTTTTT	CASSLAQGARNEKLFF
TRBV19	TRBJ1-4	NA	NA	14	TGTGCCAGTAGTAAGCAGGGCTTTGTTGAAAAACTGTTTTTT	CASSKQGFVEKLFF
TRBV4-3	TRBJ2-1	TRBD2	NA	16	TGCGCCAGCAGCGTTCTCGGACTAGCGGGTTACAATGAGCAGTTCTTC	CASSVLGLAGYNEQFF
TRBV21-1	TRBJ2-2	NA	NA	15	TGTGCCAGCAGCAATGGGACAGCGTACACCGGGGAGCTGTTTTTT	CASSNGTAYTGELFF
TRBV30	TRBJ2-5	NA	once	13	TGTGCCGTGTCCATTAGCGGACAAGAGACCCAGTACTTC	CAVSISGQETQYF